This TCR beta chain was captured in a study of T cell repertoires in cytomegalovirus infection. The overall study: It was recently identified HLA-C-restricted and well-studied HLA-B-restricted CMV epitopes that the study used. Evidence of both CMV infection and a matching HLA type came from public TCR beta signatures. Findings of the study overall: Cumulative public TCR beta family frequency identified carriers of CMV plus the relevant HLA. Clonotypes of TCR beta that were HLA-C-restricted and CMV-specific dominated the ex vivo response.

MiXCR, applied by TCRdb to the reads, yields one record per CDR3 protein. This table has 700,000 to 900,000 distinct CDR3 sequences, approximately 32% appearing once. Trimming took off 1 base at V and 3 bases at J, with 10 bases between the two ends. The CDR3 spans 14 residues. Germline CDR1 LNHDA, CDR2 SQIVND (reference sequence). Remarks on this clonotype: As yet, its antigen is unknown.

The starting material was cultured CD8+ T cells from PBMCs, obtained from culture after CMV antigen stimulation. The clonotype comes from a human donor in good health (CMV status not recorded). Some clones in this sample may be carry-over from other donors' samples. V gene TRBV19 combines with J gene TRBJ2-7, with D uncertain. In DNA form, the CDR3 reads TGTGCCAGTAGTATAGGGCGACTGAGCTACGAGCAGTACTTC. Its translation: CASSIGRLSYEQYF.